This TCR beta chain was retrieved from a study of blood T cell repertoires in COVID-19. Study details: Acute and convalescent COVID-19 specimens originated in the United States, Italy and Spain. PBMCs, B-cell-depleted T cells, or T cells were the source of the cDNA or gDNA that made up the material.

Under the authors' procedure: Reference gene primer amplification gave estimated nucleated cell counts. Libraries were prepared by immunoSEQ multiplex PCR; TCRdb keeps only in-frame clonotypes and omits some of them. The DNA was the basis for D and trimming; V, J and clone size are from that table. The sample carries approximately 350,000 clones, around 86% recorded once. Patients in Seattle were enrolled during active infection, then followed longitudinally. What was sequenced was peripheral blood. The clonotype originates from a woman between 50 and 59 years old with COVID-19, enrolled during active disease.

The CDR3 protein is CASSQRLAGGYNEQFF. The CDR3 coding sequence is TGTGCCAGCAGCCAGAGACTAGCGGGAGGATACAATGAGCAGTTCTTC. The J gene is TRBJ2-1, the V gene TRBV14; 13 bases map to TRBD2. Looked up from germline, CDR1 is SGHDN and CDR2 is FVKESK. The CDR3 runs 16 residues. V dropped 3 bases and J dropped 4; count of bases not matched to a gene: 3.